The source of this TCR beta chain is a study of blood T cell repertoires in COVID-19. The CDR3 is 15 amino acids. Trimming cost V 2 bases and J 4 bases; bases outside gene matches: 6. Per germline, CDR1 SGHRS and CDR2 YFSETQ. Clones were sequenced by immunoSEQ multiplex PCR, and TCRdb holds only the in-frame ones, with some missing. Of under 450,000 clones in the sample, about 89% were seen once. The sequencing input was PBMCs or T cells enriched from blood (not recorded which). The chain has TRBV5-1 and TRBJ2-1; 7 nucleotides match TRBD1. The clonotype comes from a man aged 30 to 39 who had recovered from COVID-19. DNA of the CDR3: TGCGCCAGCAGCTTTGGGGGACAGCCTTACAATGAGCAGTTCTTC. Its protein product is CASSFGGQPYNEQFF.